This T cell receptor beta chain was recorded in a study of cytomegalovirus exposure and HLA in healthy donors. The germline V gene encodes CDR1 LGHNA and CDR2 YSLEER. The CDR3 is made up of 15 amino acids. V shed 2 bases and J 4 bases; nucleotides not matched to a gene: 5. The PCR used 60 Vbeta and 13 Jbeta primers. Only in-frame clones appear in the TCRdb table, and some are missing; sequencing was by immunoSEQ multiplex PCR. The table has hundreds of thousands of clones, 75% to 80% seen once. Sequenced material: PBMCs. The receptor comes from a man aged 18 to 35 in good health and CMV-seronegative. The V call is TRBV4-3, the J call TRBJ2-5, with 9 positions matching TRBD2. CDR3 protein: CASSQYGTSTETQYF. DNA of the CDR3: TGCGCCAGCAGCCAATACGGGACTAGCACAGAGACCCAGTACTTC.